Below, 15 T cell receptor beta chains from the same sample are listed, as sequenced in a study of vaccination effects on CD4 cells after COVID-19. These TCRs' antigens remain unknown. Cells that had been cultured for 10 days were the source of isolated CD4+ T cells. Participants received two doses of either the BNT162b2 or mRNA-1273 vaccine. TCRdb's copy holds only in-frame clones and misses some; the assay was immunoSEQ multiplex PCR. The sample includes 57,000 or so clones, about 78% of them seen just once. Sequencing was performed on CD4+ T cells from PBMCs cultured without peptide, taken after COVID-19 vaccination. These receptors were collected from a human donor who received a COVID-19 vaccine.

This chain joins TRBV5-6 and TRBJ1-2; a possible D gene is TRBD1 (5 bases). Germline V gives CDR1 SGHDT, CDR2 YYEEEE. V was shortened by 7 bases and J by 3 bases, with 13 bases between the two germline ends. There are 13 residues in the CDR3. The CDR3 coding sequence is TGTGCCAGCCGCAGGGATCTAGACTATGGCTACACCTTC. Translating gives CASRRDLDYGYTF.

The chain combines TRBV11-2 with TRBJ1-2, with D maybe TRBD1 (6 bases). CDR3 length: 14 residues. Germline CDR1 reads SGHAT; CDR2 reads FQNNGV. V was cut by 1 base and J by 7 bases, with 13 bases left in between. The CDR3 nucleotides read TGTGCCAGCAGCTTAGTGGGGAGGGGGGGTGGCTACACCTTC. Protein product: CASSLVGRGGGYTF.

The CDR3 region has the DNA TGTGCCAGCAGCTCGCTAGCGGGAGGCGAACTGAATGAGCAGTTCTTC. Translated, it gives CASSSLAGGELNEQFF. The chain has TRBV3-1 (or the pseudogene TRBV3-2) and TRBJ2-1; 11 bases map to TRBD2. Trimming cost V 5 bases and J 7 bases; bases outside gene matches: 10. The CDR3 has 16 amino acids. In germline, CDR1 is LGHDT, CDR2 YNNKEL (reference sequence).

Only a few counts were recorded for this clone. The junction and the germline gene differ at one end; a read error may be behind it. V is TRBV27 and J is TRBJ2-7; possible D gene TRBD2, 6 bases. There are 13 residues in the CDR3. Germline V gives CDR1 MNHEY, CDR2 SMNVEV (reference sequence). The CDR3 spells CASNSDPGRRLFF. The CDR3 DNA reads TGTGCCAGCAATTCAGATCCGGGGAGGAGGCTCTTTTTC.

This clone was seen a single time. The rearrangement links TRBV28 to TRBJ1-2; 9 nucleotides line up with TRBD1. The CDR3 sequence is 14 residues long. The J segment lost 6 bases and the V segment lost 6 bases, leaving 8 bases of the junction unmatched. Germline V gene sequence: CDR1 MDHEN, CDR2 SYDVKM. The CDR3 DNA reads TGTGCCAGCAGGGGGGCACAGGGGGCGGATGGCTACACCTTC. Translation gives CASRGAQGADGYTF.

The rearrangement links TRBV18 to TRBJ2-1; 9 positions match TRBD2. The CDR3 has 15 amino acids. Germline lookup yields CDR1 KGHSH and CDR2 LQKENI. V gave up 4 bases and J gave up 4 bases; unmatched junction bases: 5. Here the CDR3 reads CASSRSGSRYNEQFF. The CDR3 region has the DNA TGTGCCAGCTCACGTAGCGGGAGTAGGTACAATGAGCAGTTCTTC.

This clone appeared a single time. V and J are TRBV10-3 and TRBJ1-3; D is perhaps TRBD1 (5 bases). Germline V gives CDR1 ENHRY, CDR2 SYGVKD. The CDR3 sequence is 15 residues long. Trimming shortened V by 4 bases and J by 4 bases, and 14 bases separated the two germline ends. The CDR3 is CAISAARDPGNTIYF. In DNA form, the CDR3 reads TGTGCCATCAGTGCTGCCAGGGACCCCGGAAACACCATATATTTT.

This clone was recorded once. The gene calls are TRBV11-2 and TRBJ1-1; TRBD1 is a possible D gene (6 bases). Germline V lookup: CDR1 SGHAT, CDR2 FQNNGV. The CDR3 contains 16 residues. The V and J ends lost 0 bases and 1 base respectively, with 12 bases between them. The CDR3 loop reads CASSLDWIRGNTEAFF. The CDR3 DNA follows: TGTGCCAGCAGCTTAGATTGGATCAGGGGGAACACTGAAGCTTTCTTT.

The table lists this clone with a few counts. This chain uses TRBV14 with TRBJ1-5; TRBD1 is a possible D gene (6 bases). CDR1 and CDR2 from the germline V gene are SGHDN and FVKESK. This CDR3 contains 13 residues. Trimming shortened V by 11 bases and J by 1 base, and 12 bases separated the two germline ends. The CDR3 spells CAGERGSNQPQHF. The CDR3 coding sequence is TGTGCCGGAGAAAGGGGGAGCAATCAGCCCCAGCATTTT.

Only one count was recorded for this clone. V is TRBV19 and J is TRBJ1-5; 7 bases line up with TRBD1. Germline loops: CDR1 LNHDA, CDR2 SQIVND (reference sequence). This CDR3 has 15 residues. Losses at the gene ends were 3 bases for V and 1 base for J; bases not matched to a gene: 3. CDR3 protein: CASSIGTVSNQPQHF. CDR3 coding DNA: TGTGCCAGTAGTATCGGGACAGTCAGCAATCAGCCCCAGCATTTT.

The chain carries TRBV5-6 and TRBJ1-2; D is unresolved. Trimming shortened V by 1 base and J by 7 bases, and 8 bases separated the two germline ends. CDR3 length equals 12 residues. Germline V gene lookup returns CDR1 SGHDT and CDR2 YYEEEE. CDR3 in DNA: TGTGCCAGCAGCTTGTCGGAAGTTGGCTACACCTTC. It is translated as CASSLSEVGYTF.

The gene calls are TRBV5-8 and TRBJ1-6, with D uncertain. The length of the CDR3 is 15 residues. The V gene lost 0 bases and the J gene lost 4 bases, with 8 bases spanning the gap. Germline assignment: CDR1 SGHTS and CDR2 YDEGEE. As DNA, the CDR3 is TGTGCCAGCAGCTTGGGAGACACTTATAATTCACCCCTCCACTTT. This translates into CASSLGDTYNSPLHF.

J is TRBJ2-2 and V is TRBV6-5; 9 nucleotides match TRBD2. CDR3 length: 14 amino acids. From germline, CDR1 is MNHEY and CDR2 SVGAGI. Germline trimming cut 6 bases from V and 2 bases from J; bases unmatched to any gene: 1. CDR3 sequence: CASRREGNTGELFF. The CDR3 DNA follows: TGTGCCAGCAGGCGGGAGGGCAACACCGGGGAGCTGTTTTTT.

The chain has TRBV10-3 and TRBJ1-1, with D perhaps TRBD1 (6 bases). Germline V lookup: CDR1 ENHRY, CDR2 SYGVKD. The V end was cut by 4 bases, the J end by 2 bases, with 14 bases between. The length of the CDR3 is 15 residues. Here the CDR3 DNA reads TGTGCCATCAGTGCTCAGGGGTCCCAAAACACTGAAGCTTTCTTT. Amino acid sequence: CAISAQGSQNTEAFF.

This clone occurred many times. The V and J genes are TRBV2 and TRBJ2-1, with D perhaps assigned TRBD1 or TRBD2 (5 bases each). Trimming pared 6 bases from V and 0 bases from J, leaving 12 bases between. The germline V gene encodes CDR1 SNHLY and CDR2 FYNNEI. The CDR3 length is 15 residues. CDR3 loop: CASSGTRFSYNEQFF. The DNA of the CDR3 is TGTGCCAGCAGCGGGACGAGATTCTCCTACAATGAGCAGTTCTTC.